This TCR beta chain was recorded in a study of T cell responses to AZD1222 COVID-19 vaccine. CDR3 length equals 16 residues. V shed 5 bases, J shed 5 bases, and the junction held 12 bases outside the gene matches. The germline V gene has CDR1 PRHDT and CDR2 FYEKMQ (reference sequence). Some clones are missing from TCRdb's copy, which holds only in-frame ones; the method was immunoSEQ multiplex PCR. The sample includes just under 95,000 clones, 85% to 90% of them seen just once. The genes are TRBV13 and TRBJ2-7; 10 nucleotides agree with TRBD1. The source was peripheral blood, collected on day 0 of AZD1222 vaccination. The source is an adult in good health. CDR3 in amino acids: CASSPDRGLRADEQYF. CDR3 DNA: TGTGCCAGCAGCCCAGACAGGGGGCTACGTGCGGACGAGCAGTACTTC.